The source of this TCR beta chain is a study of type 1 regulatory T cells. The CDR3 spans 13 residues. Unmatched junction bases numbered 5, after V lost 6 bases and J lost 3 bases. Germline CDR1 reads MNHEY; CDR2 reads SVGAGI. TCRdb reprocessed the reads via MiXCR and lists one record per CDR3 protein. The sample lists 60,000 to 70,000 distinct CDR3 sequences; about three fifths were seen once. For this clonotype: What it binds is not known.

Sequencing used cultured T cells, either the whole culture or a sorted T cell fraction (not recorded which). The subset is: Tr1-enriched cell product generated in vitro against host alloantigens. This TCR was sampled from a human donor in good health. The chain combines TRBV6-5 with TRBJ2-7, with TRBD1 matching 7 bases. The CDR3 DNA is TGTGCCAGCAGCCGCCGGACAGGCTACGAGCAGTACTTC. As protein: CASSRRTGYEQYF.